The next 21 T cell receptor beta chains were all read from a single sample in a study of Graves' ophthalmopathy and Graves' hyperthyroidism. Investigators amplified TCR beta CDR3 regions from RNA transcripts. RT-PCR in the first round used HTBI primers; a second-round multiplex PCR followed. TCRdb reanalysed the multiplex PCR reads using MiXCR and keeps one entry per CDR3 protein. This sample has about 640,000 distinct CDR3 sequences, with about 41% found just once. The specimen sequenced was peripheral blood. These receptor sequences come from an adult man with Graves' ophthalmopathy.

This clonotype appeared a single time. V gene TRBV2 combines with J gene TRBJ1-1; D unclear. This CDR3 is built from 13 residues. In germline, CDR1 is SNHLY, CDR2 FYNNEI. The V gene lost 0 bases and the J gene lost 7 bases, with 9 bases spanning the gap. CDR3 sequence: CASSEARKGEAFF. CDR3 DNA: TGTGCCAGCAGTGAAGCACGGAAGGGTGAAGCTTTCTTT.

This clonotype was detected ten times or more. The chain uses TRBV4-2 and TRBJ2-7; TRBD2 agrees at 9 bases. This CDR3 is 16 amino acids long. Germline lookup yields CDR1 LGHNA and CDR2 YNFKEQ. After removal of 0 bases from V and 4 bases from J, the junction contained 7 bases not matched to a gene. The CDR3 nucleotides read TGTGCCAGCAGCCAAGAGGGCGCGGGGGGGCCTTACGAGCAGTACTTC. This codes for CASSQEGAGGPYEQYF.

On this clonotype: Given a much more abundant clone one base away, this may be a read error. Without the conserved terminal phenylalanine or tryptophan, this CDR3 likely stems from a read error. V usage is TRBV19 and J usage is TRBJ2-7; the D is unclear. CDR1 is LNHDA, CDR2 SQIVND, per germline (reference sequence). Trimming removed 5 bases at V and 5 bases at J, with 25 bases between. CDR3 size: 17 residues. DNA of the CDR3: TGTGCCAGTAGTCCCCTGGTAAACAGCCTCGGCCTGGACGAGCAGTACCTC. This codes for CASSPLVNSLGLDEQYL.

Note on this clonotype: Germline and junction disagree at one end, which may indicate a read error. V gene TRBV6-6 combines with J gene TRBJ2-5, with D perhaps matching TRBD2 (6 bases). CDR3 length: 15 amino acids. Germline V gene lookup returns CDR1 MNHNY and CDR2 SVGAGI (reference sequence). The CDR3 DNA follows: TGTGCCAGCAGCCAAGATTTCCGGGTGGGGAGGACCCGGTACTTC. Protein sequence: CASSQDFRVGRTRYF.

The chain has TRBV19 and TRBJ1-2, with a possible D match to TRBD1 (6 bases). Germline CDR1 is LNHDA and CDR2 is SQIVND (reference sequence). CDR3 length: 14 residues. V gave up 4 bases and J gave up 12 bases, with 21 bases separating them. The DNA of the CDR3 is TGTGCCAGTAGTAAAGGGGGGGGCTGGACTGGAAACACCTTC. Translated, it gives CASSKGGGWTGNTF.

This chain connects TRBV10-3 to TRBJ2-2; maybe TRBD2 (6 bases). This CDR3 has 14 residues. V lost 10 bases and J lost 6, with 18 bases in between. The germline V gene has CDR1 ENHRY and CDR2 SYGVKD. This CDR3 reads CASRRLVPAGELFF. The CDR3 bases are TGTGCCAGCAGGAGACTAGTTCCGGCCGGGGAGCTGTTTTTT.

This clonotype was seen at least ten times. This chain links TRBV5-8 with TRBJ2-7; 7 nucleotides align to TRBD1. CDR1 and CDR2 (germline): SGHTS, YDEGEE. Trimming cost V 5 bases and J 2 bases; bases outside gene matches: 7. The CDR3 spans 14 residues. This chain's CDR3 is CASSPGQTTYEQYF. CDR3 DNA: TGTGCCAGCAGTCCGGGACAGACGACCTACGAGCAGTACTTC.

The chain employs TRBV11-2 and TRBJ2-7; 7 nucleotides match TRBD1. The CDR3 has 15 amino acids. Germline CDR1 SGHAT, CDR2 FQNNGV. Trimming took 5 bases from V and 3 from J; bases not matched to a gene: 10. The DNA of the CDR3 is TGTGCCAGCAGCCCCGTTGACAGGGTAGTCTACGAGCAGTACTTC. Residues: CASSPVDRVVYEQYF. Supplemented by reference TRBV11-2 and TRBJ2-7, the full variable domain reads EAGVAQSPRYKIIEKRQSVAFWCNPISGHATLYWYQQILGQGPKLLIQFQNNGVVDDSQLPKDRFSAERLKGVDSTLKIQPAKLEDSAVYLCASSPVDRVVYEQYFGPGTRLTVT.

The sample holds many counts of this clonotype. The chain couples TRBV7-2 to TRBJ1-6, with unresolved D. The germline CDR1 and CDR2 sequences are SGHTA and FQGNSA. V gave up 7 bases and J gave up 0 bases, with 10 bases separating them. The CDR3 runs to 15 residues. The CDR3 region has the DNA TGTGCCAGCATTCTAGAGAGCTCCTATAATTCACCCCTCCACTTT. Translating gives CASILESSYNSPLHF.

This clonotype was counted only a few times. A junction boundary mismatches the germline segment, possibly from a read error. This chain links TRBV7-2 with TRBJ1-5, with D perhaps matching TRBD1 (5 bases). CDR1 and CDR2 from the germline V gene are SGHTA and FQGNSA. CDR3 length: 18 residues. CDR3 DNA sequence: TGCGCCAGCAGTCTTTCCCCATCGGGCTTAGGGGGCAATCAGCCCCAGCATTTT. This sequence encodes CASSLSPSGLGGNQPQHF.

The chain carries TRBV7-2 and TRBJ1-1; D is ambiguous. Trimming took off 5 bases at V and 1 base at J, with 11 bases between the two ends. This CDR3 spans 14 amino acids. The germline V gene encodes CDR1 SGHTA and CDR2 FQGNSA. DNA of the CDR3: TGTGCCAGCAGCGAGGTGGGTGCGAACACTGAAGCTTTCTTT. Translating gives CASSEVGANTEAFF.

This chain uses TRBV10-3 with TRBJ1-6; the match to TRBD1 covers 7 bases. The CDR3 is 18 amino acids. The germline V gene has CDR1 ENHRY and CDR2 SYGVKD. V trimming: 4 bases; J trimming: 3 bases; junction bases outside the gene matches: 12. The CDR3 protein is CAISARQGVLVYNSPLHF. Written as DNA, the CDR3 is TGTGCCATCAGTGCTAGACAGGGAGTTTTGGTCTATAATTCACCCCTCCACTTT.

This clonotype was seen a few times. The genes are TRBV7-9 and TRBJ1-4; possible D gene TRBD1, 6 bases. Germline loops: CDR1 SEHNR, CDR2 FQNEAQ (reference sequence). The CDR3 consists of 18 residues. V was shortened by 4 bases and J by 6 bases, with 24 bases between the two germline ends. The DNA for the CDR3 is TGTGCCAGCAGCTGGACGAATCGAGGGGGAGGGGTTGATGAAAAACTGTTTTTT. It is translated as CASSWTNRGGGVDEKLFF.

This clonotype was counted many times. This chain joins TRBV5-8 and TRBJ1-2; TRBD1 aligns across 9 bases. The CDR3 spans 12 residues. V shed 2 bases and J 12 bases; nucleotides not matched to a gene: 5. CDR1 is SGHTS, CDR2 YDEGEE, per germline. This chain's CDR3 is CASSFRDRANTF. CDR3 bases: TGTGCCAGCAGCTTCCGGGACAGGGCGAACACCTTC.

The chain combines TRBV11-1 with TRBJ2-7; 8 positions agree with TRBD1. Trimming at V came to 8 bases and at J to 3 bases, leaving 9 bases not matched to a gene. The germline V gene encodes CDR1 SGHAT and CDR2 FQDESV (reference sequence). CDR3 length: 14 amino acids. The CDR3 nucleotides read TGTGCCAGCTCACCACGGGGACAGGTCTACGAGCAGTACTTC. Amino acids: CASSPRGQVYEQYF.

With regard to this clonotype: One junction end does not reproduce the germline sequence, and a read error may be involved. The chain carries TRBV12-3 or TRBV12-4 and TRBJ1-5, with a possible D match to TRBD1 (6 bases). The CDR3 extends over 14 amino acids. The CDR3 DNA sequence: TGTGCCGGCAGTTTGGAACAGGGTAATCAGCCCCAGCATTTT. This gives the protein CAGSLEQGNQPQHF.

V gene TRBV20-1 combines with J gene TRBJ1-5; D gene uncertain. The CDR3 contains 16 residues. CDR1 and CDR2 (germline): DFQATT, SNEGSKA (reference sequence). V shed 5 bases and J shed 8 bases, with 25 bases lying between them. The CDR3 sequence is CSAGGRGEPRIEPQHF. CDR3 coding DNA: TGCAGTGCTGGAGGTCGTGGAGAGCCTAGGATCGAGCCCCAGCATTTT.

This clonotype was picked up many times. This rearrangement joins TRBV20-1 to TRBJ1-1, with TRBD1 identical over 7 bases. V shed 4 bases, J shed 3 bases, and the junction held 8 bases outside the gene matches. Germline CDR1 reads DFQATT; CDR2 reads SNEGSKA (reference sequence). This CDR3 contains 14 residues. The CDR3 sequence: CSATDPRGDTEAFF. The CDR3 bases are TGCAGTGCTACCGATCCCAGGGGGGACACTGAAGCTTTCTTT.

In this sample, this clonotype turned up many times. J is TRBJ2-5 and V is TRBV2; perhaps D is TRBD1 or TRBD2 (5 bases each). V shed 3 bases and J shed 5 bases, with 10 bases lying between them. In germline, CDR1 is SNHLY, CDR2 FYNNEI. CDR3 length: 13 amino acids. CDR3 in amino acids: CASSEGLAETQYF. As DNA, the CDR3 is TGTGCCAGCAGTGAGGGGCTAGCCGAGACCCAGTACTTC.

The chain uses TRBV20-1 and TRBJ2-5, with TRBD2 matching 10 bases. Germline CDR1 is DFQATT and CDR2 is SNEGSKA (reference sequence). The CDR3 spans 16 residues. The V gene end was trimmed by 1 base and the J gene end by 5 bases; junction bases not matched to a gene: 10. The CDR3 coding sequence is TGCAGTGCTAGAGTTGGAGCGGGGGGGTACCGGGAGACCCAGTACTTC. Translation: CSARVGAGGYRETQYF.

This clonotype occurred many times. V usage is TRBV5-1 and J usage is TRBJ1-1; 10 nucleotides line up with TRBD1. V dropped 3 bases and J dropped 6; count of bases not matched to a gene: 5. The CDR3 covers 14 residues. CDR1 SGHRS and CDR2 YFSETQ come from the germline V gene. The CDR3 coding sequence is TGCGCCAGCAGCTCCGGGACAGGGGAGGCTGAAGCTTTCTTT. Translated: CASSSGTGEAEAFF.